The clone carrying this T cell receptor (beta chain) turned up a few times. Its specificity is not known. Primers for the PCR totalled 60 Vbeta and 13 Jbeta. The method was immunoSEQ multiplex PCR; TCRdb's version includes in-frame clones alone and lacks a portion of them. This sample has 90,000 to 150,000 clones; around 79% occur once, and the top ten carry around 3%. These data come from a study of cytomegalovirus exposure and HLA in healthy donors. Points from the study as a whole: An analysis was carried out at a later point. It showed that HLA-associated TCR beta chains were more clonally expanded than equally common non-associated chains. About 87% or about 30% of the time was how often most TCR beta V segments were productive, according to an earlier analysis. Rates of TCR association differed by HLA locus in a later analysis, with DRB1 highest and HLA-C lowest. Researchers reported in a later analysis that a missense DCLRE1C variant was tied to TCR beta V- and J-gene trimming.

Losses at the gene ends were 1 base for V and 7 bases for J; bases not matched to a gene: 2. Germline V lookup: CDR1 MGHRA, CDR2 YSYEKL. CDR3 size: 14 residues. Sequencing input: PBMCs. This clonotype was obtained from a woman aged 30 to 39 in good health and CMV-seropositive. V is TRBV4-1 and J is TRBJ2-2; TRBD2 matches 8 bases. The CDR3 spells CASSQAGGGGELFF. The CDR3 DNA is TGCGCCAGCAGCCAAGCGGGGGGGGGCGGGGAGCTGTTTTTT.